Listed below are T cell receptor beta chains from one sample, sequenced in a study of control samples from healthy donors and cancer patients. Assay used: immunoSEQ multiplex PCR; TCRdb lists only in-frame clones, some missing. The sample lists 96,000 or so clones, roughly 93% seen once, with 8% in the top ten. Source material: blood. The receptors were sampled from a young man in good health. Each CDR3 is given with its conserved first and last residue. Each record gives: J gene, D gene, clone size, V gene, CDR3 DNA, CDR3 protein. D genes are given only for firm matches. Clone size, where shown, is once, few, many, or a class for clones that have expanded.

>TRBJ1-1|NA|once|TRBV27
TGTGCCAGCAGTCGCCGTGGACAGCTTGAAGCTTTCTTT
CASSRRGQLEAFF
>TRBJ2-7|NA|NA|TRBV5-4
TGTGCCAGCAGCTCCGGGGGCTACGAGCAGTACTTC
CASSSGGYEQYF
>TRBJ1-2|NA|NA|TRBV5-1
TGCGCCAGCAGCTCGGACAGATTCTATGGCTACACCTTC
CASSSDRFYGYTF
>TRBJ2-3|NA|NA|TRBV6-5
TGTGCCAGCAAGCGAGACACAGATACGCAGTATTTT
CASKRDTDTQYF
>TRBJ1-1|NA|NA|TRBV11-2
TGTGCCAGCAGCTCCACAGAGGGCACTGAAGCTTTCTTT
CASSSTEGTEAFF
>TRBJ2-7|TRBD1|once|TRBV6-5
TGTGCCAGCAGTCCAGGGGGCACCTACGAGCAGTACTTC
CASSPGGTYEQYF
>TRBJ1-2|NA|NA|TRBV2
TGTGCCAGCAGTGGAGTCGAGGGGCCACCCTATGGCTACACCTTC
CASSGVEGPPYGYTF
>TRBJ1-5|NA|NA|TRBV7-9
TGTGCCAGCAGCTTAGCGCAGGGCCCCAATCAGCCCCAGCATTTT
CASSLAQGPNQPQHF
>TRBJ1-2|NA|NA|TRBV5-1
TGCGCCAGCAGCTTTACAAACAGGGAGGGCTATGGCTACACCTTC
CASSFTNREGYGYTF
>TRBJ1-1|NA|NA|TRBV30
TGTGCCTGGAGTGACCCCGGGACACCCCTTGAAGCTTTCTTT
CAWSDPGTPLEAFF
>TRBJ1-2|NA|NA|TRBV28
TGTGCCAGCACCTGGGGAGATTCGGGCTATGGCTACACCTTC
CASTWGDSGYGYTF
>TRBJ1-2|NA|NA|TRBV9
TGTGCCAGCAGCCCAGTTGGGGGTGGTAACTATGGCTACACCTTC
CASSPVGGGNYGYTF
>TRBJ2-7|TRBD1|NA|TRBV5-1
TGCGCCAGCAGCCTGACAGGGTCGGGCTACGAGCAGTACTTC
CASSLTGSGYEQYF
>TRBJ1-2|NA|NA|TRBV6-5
TGTGCCAGCAGTTACTCGGTGGGGGCCTCGGGGGGCTACACCTTC
CASSYSVGASGGYTF
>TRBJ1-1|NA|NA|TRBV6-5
TGTGCCAGCAGATCGACAGGGAACACTGAAGCTTTCTTT
CASRSTGNTEAFF
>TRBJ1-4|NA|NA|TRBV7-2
TGTGCCAGCAGCTTAGGATCCGTTCGAACAACTAATGAAAAACTGTTTTTT
CASSLGSVRTTNEKLFF
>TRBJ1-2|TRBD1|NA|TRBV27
TGTGCCAGCAGCTCCTCCCCGGGACAGCTCCTCTATGGCTACACCTTC
CASSSSPGQLLYGYTF
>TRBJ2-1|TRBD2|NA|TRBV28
TGTGCCAGCATCGAACCTTGGGGGACTAGCGGGGACAATGAGCAGTTCTTC
CASIEPWGTSGDNEQFF
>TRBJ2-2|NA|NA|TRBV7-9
TGTGCCAGCAGCTTAGACGGCGCGAACACCGGGGAGCTGTTTTTT
CASSLDGANTGELFF
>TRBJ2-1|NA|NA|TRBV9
TGTGCCAGCAGCGTAAGTGGCTCTTACAATGAGCAGTTCTTC
CASSVSGSYNEQFF
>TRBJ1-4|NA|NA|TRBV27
TGTGCCAGCAGACAAACAGGGCTGGGGGAAAAACTGTTTTTT
CASRQTGLGEKLFF
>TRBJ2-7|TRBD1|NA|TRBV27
TGTGCCAGCAGTCCCCGGGACAGAACCTACGAGCAGTACTTC
CASSPRDRTYEQYF
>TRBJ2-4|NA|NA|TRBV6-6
TGTGCCAGCAGTAATCCCGGGACATACAAAAACATTCAGTACTTC
CASSNPGTYKNIQYF
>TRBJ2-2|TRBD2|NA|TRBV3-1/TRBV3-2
TGTGCCAGCAGCAATCTAGCGGGAGAGGCCGGGGAGCTGTTTTTT
CASSNLAGEAGELFF
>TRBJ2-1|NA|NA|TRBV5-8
TGTGCCAGCAGCCTAGGGTCCAATGAGCAGTTCTTC
CASSLGSNEQFF
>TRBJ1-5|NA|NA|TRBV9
TGTGCCAGCAGCGTAGAGGGTAAGTTCGGACAGCCCCAGCATTTT
CASSVEGKFGQPQHF
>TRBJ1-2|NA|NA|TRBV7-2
TGTGCCAGCAGCCCCGGATGGAGTTATGGCTACACCTTC
CASSPGWSYGYTF
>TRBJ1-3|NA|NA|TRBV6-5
TGTGCCAGTTCCGTTCTGGGATCTGGAAACACCATATATTTT
CASSVLGSGNTIYF
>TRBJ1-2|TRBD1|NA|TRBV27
TGTGCCAGCAGTTTAGGGCAGGGGGCGGCGGGCTACACCTTC
CASSLGQGAAGYTF
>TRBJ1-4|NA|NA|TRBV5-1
TGCGCCAGCAGCTTGGGGGCAGGAGCTAATGAAAAACTGTTTTTT
CASSLGAGANEKLFF
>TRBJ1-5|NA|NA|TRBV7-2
TGTGCCAGCAGCCGCAGAGGGGGGAGTCAGCCCCAGCATTTT
CASSRRGGSQPQHF
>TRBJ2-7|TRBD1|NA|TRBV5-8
TGTGCCAGCAGCTATCCGGGGACAGGGGGCAACGAGCAGTACTTC
CASSYPGTGGNEQYF
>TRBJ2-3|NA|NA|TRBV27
TGTGCCAGCAGTTTATCAGGTTTGGATACGCAGTATTTT
CASSLSGLDTQYF
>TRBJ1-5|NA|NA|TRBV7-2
TGTGCCAGCAGCTCTCAGATGCGGGGGCCCCAGCATTTT
CASSSQMRGPQHF
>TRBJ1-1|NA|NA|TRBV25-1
TGTGCCAGCAGTGAAGGGTATGAATTGAACACTGAAGCTTTCTTT
CASSEGYELNTEAFF
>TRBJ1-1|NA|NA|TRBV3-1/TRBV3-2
TGTGCCAGCAGCCAAGGAACGGACACTGAAGCTTTCTTT
CASSQGTDTEAFF
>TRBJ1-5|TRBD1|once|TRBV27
TGTGCCAGCAGTCGGACAGGGCTTTTTCAGCCCCAGCATTTT
CASSRTGLFQPQHF